The 31 T cell receptor beta chains listed next were all sequenced from one sample in a study of T cell changes during pregnancy in multiple sclerosis. TCRdb's copy holds only in-frame clones and misses some; the assay was immunoSEQ multiplex PCR. Among 10,000 or so clones listed, approximately 86% were seen once. The material was CD8+ T cells from peripheral blood mononuclear cells, obtained in the third trimester of pregnancy. The origin of the receptors is a female donor in good health, enrolled as a control in a pregnancy study.

The chain recombines TRBV6-1 with TRBJ2-5; TRBD1 aligns across 8 bases. Germline V CDR1 and CDR2: MNHNS, SASEGT. The CDR3 loop spans 15 amino acids. With V trimmed by 5 bases and J by 4 bases, 9 bases remained unmatched. CDR3 residues: CASSTGQGDLETQYF. CDR3 coding DNA: TGTGCCAGCAGTACCGGACAGGGAGATCTAGAGACCCAGTACTTC.

The V and J genes are TRBV13 and TRBJ2-1, with 9 bases matching TRBD2. From germline, CDR1 is PRHDT and CDR2 FYEKMQ (reference sequence). The junction had 3 bases not matched to a gene; V was cut back by 6 bases and J by 3 bases. The CDR3 contains 14 residues. DNA of the CDR3: TGTGCCAGCAGTGTGCGGGGGGGCTACAATGAGCAGTTCTTC. It encodes CASSVRGGYNEQFF.

The V gene is TRBV5-1, the J gene TRBJ1-1; 9 bases fit TRBD1. The ends lost 5 bases at V and 4 bases at J; junction bases unmatched: 12. The CDR3 has 16 residues. CDR1 is SGHRS and CDR2 is YFSETQ in the germline V gene. The CDR3 nucleotides read TGCGCCAGCAGGACGCGACAGGGGGGTGTTGGCACTGAAGCTTTCTTT. Encoded protein: CASRTRQGGVGTEAFF.

This chain joins TRBV27 and TRBJ2-6; TRBD1 aligns across 10 bases. There are 19 residues in the CDR3. Germline V gene data show CDR1 as MNHEY and CDR2 as SMNVEV (reference sequence). V dropped 4 bases and J dropped 0; count of bases not matched to a gene: 9. Here the CDR3 reads CASSSLDRGLLSGANVLTF. The CDR3 coding sequence is TGTGCCAGCAGTTCTCTAGACAGGGGGCTACTCTCTGGGGCCAACGTCCTGACTTTC.

J is TRBJ2-2 and V is TRBV11-2, with D possibly TRBD2 on 7 matching bases. The CDR3 runs 17 residues. V was pared by 0 bases and J by 3 bases, with 14 bases between. Germline assignment: CDR1 SGHAT and CDR2 FQNNGV. The CDR3 DNA sequence: TGTGCCAGCAGCTTAGATCTTTGGGGGGGCTACACCGGGGAGCTGTTTTTT. Amino acids: CASSLDLWGGYTGELFF.

The rearrangement joins TRBV12-5 to TRBJ2-5; 8 nucleotides match TRBD1. The CDR3 loop spans 15 amino acids. Germline V gene sequence: CDR1 LGHNT, CDR2 FRNRAP. V was clipped by 7 bases and J by 2 bases; unmatched bases: 9. The CDR3 DNA is TGTGCTAGTGCCTCTTGGACAGGGATGCAAGAGACCCAGTACTTC. Translating gives CASASWTGMQETQYF.

The rearrangement uses TRBV19 and TRBJ2-3, with TRBD2 identical over 14 bases. Germline values: CDR1 LNHDA, CDR2 SQIVND (reference sequence). Unmatched junction bases numbered 5, after V lost 1 base and J lost 2 bases. CDR3 length equals 18 residues. CDR3 amino acids: CASSIGTSGGLYTDTQYF. The CDR3 region has the DNA TGTGCCAGTAGTATAGGGACTAGCGGGGGGCTATACACAGATACGCAGTATTTT.

Notes on this clone: Other DNA sequences of this sample code for an identical CDR3. CDR3 protein: CASSLRSYEQYF. The CDR3, as DNA: TGTGCCAGCAGCCTCCGCTCCTACGAGCAGTACTTC. The V and J genes are TRBV7-2 and TRBJ2-7, with D uncertain. Germline V gene data show CDR1 as SGHTA and CDR2 as FQGNSA. Trimming pared 5 bases from V and 0 bases from J, leaving 5 bases between. The CDR3 totals 12 residues.

V usage is TRBV7-3 and J usage is TRBJ2-1; 7 bases are shared with TRBD2. The CDR3 is made up of 15 amino acids. Trimming removed 1 base from V and 2 bases from J; junction bases left unmatched: 2. The germline gives CDR1 SGHTA, CDR2 FQGTGA. The CDR3 sequence is CASSLSGSAYNEQFF. CDR3 nucleotides: TGTGCCAGCAGCTTAAGCGGGAGTGCCTACAATGAGCAGTTCTTC.

The DNA of the CDR3 is TGTGCCAGAAGCGGGAACAGGCATGGAAACACCATATATTTT. Translated: CARSGNRHGNTIYF. The V call is TRBV5-3, the J call TRBJ1-3, with D tentatively TRBD1 (5 bases). TRBV5-3 is an ORF for which the function is uncertain. V was cut by 4 bases and J by 3 bases, with 11 bases left in between. CDR3 length: 14 residues.

The genes are TRBV10-3 and TRBJ2-3, with TRBD2 matching 8 bases. CDR1 is ENHRY, CDR2 SYGVKD, per germline. The V segment lost 3 bases and the J segment 9 bases; nucleotides outside the gene matches: 17. The CDR3 contains 17 residues. The CDR3 reads CAISDPPAGAMGDTQYF. The CDR3 DNA sequence: TGTGCCATCAGTGACCCCCCAGCGGGGGCCATGGGGGACACGCAGTATTTT.

There are a few counts of this clone. V gene TRBV6-4 combines with J gene TRBJ2-1; TRBD2 agrees at 9 bases. The germline V gene encodes CDR1 MRHNA and CDR2 SNTAGT. V lost 2 bases, J lost 7 bases, and 6 bases stayed unmatched. There are 15 residues in the CDR3. CDR3 region: CASSDGTSSGNEQFF. Written as DNA, the CDR3 is TGTGCCAGCAGTGACGGGACTAGCAGTGGGAATGAGCAGTTCTTC.

This clone turned up a few times. Other DNA sequences in the same sample also yield this CDR3. DNA for the CDR3: TGTGCCAGTAGTATCGGACAGGGAAGGTTCCACGAGCAGTACTTC. Protein product: CASSIGQGRFHEQYF. The chain is built from TRBV19 and TRBJ2-7, with TRBD1 matching 8 bases. The trim removed 3 bases at V and 5 bases at J, leaving 9 bases unmatched. This CDR3 has 15 amino acids. Per the germline V gene, CDR1 is LNHDA and CDR2 is SQIVND (reference sequence).

The gene calls are TRBV7-9 and TRBJ2-3, with 9 bases aligning to TRBD2. There are 16 residues in the CDR3. Per germline, CDR1 SEHNR and CDR2 FQNEAQ (reference sequence). V lost 3 bases and J lost 6; bases outside the gene matches: 10. CDR3 coding DNA: TGTGCCAGCAGCTTTTTAGGTAACCTAGCGGGGGATACGCAGTATTTT. Encoded protein: CASSFLGNLAGDTQYF.

The genes are TRBV5-3 and TRBJ1-2, with 9 bases fitting TRBD1. TRBV5-3 is given ORF status, its function remaining uncertain. V lost 3 bases, J lost 7 bases, and 7 bases stayed unmatched. The CDR3 extends over 14 amino acids. CDR3 nucleotides: TGTGCCAGAAGCTGGGGACAGGGAGGGGGTGGCTACACCTTC. Translated, it gives CARSWGQGGGGYTF.

The CDR3 loop is CAREGTGSEQYF. The CDR3 bases are TGTGCCAGAGAAGGGACAGGGTCCGAGCAGTACTTC. The V call is TRBV2, the J call TRBJ2-7; 9 bases align to TRBD1. J lost 6 bases, V lost 9 bases, and 6 bases had no gene match. The CDR3 contains 12 residues. Per the germline V gene, CDR1 is SNHLY and CDR2 is FYNNEI.

The genes are TRBV5-4 and TRBJ2-1; 12 nucleotides agree with TRBD2. The trim removed 0 bases at V and 9 bases at J, leaving 13 bases unmatched. CDR1 and CDR2 from the germline V gene are SGHNT and YYREEE (reference sequence). The CDR3 is 18 residues long. The CDR3 loop is CASSLVGRLAGVWGEQFF. Written as DNA, the CDR3 is TGTGCCAGCAGCTTGGTAGGTCGACTAGCGGGGGTTTGGGGTGAGCAGTTCTTC.

This chain links TRBV29-1 with TRBJ1-2; a weak D match, TRBD1 (6 bases). The ends were cut back, 1 base at V and 4 bases at J, with 16 bases in the middle. Germline V lookup: CDR1 SQVTM, CDR2 ANQGSEA. There are 15 residues in the CDR3. CDR3 protein: CSVEGRGGVGYGYTF. In DNA form, the CDR3 reads TGCAGCGTTGAAGGACGAGGGGGTGTTGGCTATGGCTACACCTTC.

This clone was detected only a few times. V is TRBV9 and J is TRBJ2-1, with 7 bases fitting TRBD1. Germline lookup yields CDR1 SGDLS and CDR2 YYNGEE. The V segment lost 3 bases and the J segment 4 bases; nucleotides outside the gene matches: 4. This CDR3 is built from 14 residues. The CDR3 loop reads CASSAQQGYNEQFF. Here the CDR3 DNA reads TGTGCCAGCAGCGCGCAACAGGGGTACAATGAGCAGTTCTTC.

The chain couples TRBV9 to TRBJ2-1; 9 nucleotides line up with TRBD2. Germline CDR1 and CDR2: SGDLS and YYNGEE. The CDR3 loop spans 14 amino acids. J was trimmed by 8 bases and V by 0 bases; bases with no gene match: 3. The chain's CDR3 is CASSVGRGGDEQFF. The DNA of the CDR3 is TGTGCCAGCAGCGTAGGGCGGGGGGGTGATGAGCAGTTCTTC.

This clone has only a few counts. The chain is built from TRBV9 and TRBJ2-2; D is unclear. Germline CDR1 and CDR2: SGDLS and YYNGEE. This CDR3 is 16 amino acids long. Trimming pared 0 bases from V and 2 bases from J, leaving 11 bases between. CDR3 in amino acids: CASSVGGSRNTGELFF. The DNA of the CDR3 is TGTGCCAGCAGCGTAGGAGGTAGCAGAAACACCGGGGAGCTGTTTTTT.

The genes are TRBV28 and TRBJ1-3; TRBD1 matches at 9 bases. There are 17 residues in the CDR3. Germline CDR1 is MDHEN and CDR2 is SYDVKM. Trimming took 6 bases from V and 4 from J; bases not matched to a gene: 13. CDR3 in amino acids: CASSKTGGVDVGNTIYF. CDR3 bases: TGTGCCAGCAGCAAAACAGGGGGCGTCGATGTCGGAAACACCATATATTTT.

The gene calls are TRBV19 and TRBJ1-4; weak D call: TRBD1 (6 bases). The germline CDR1 and CDR2 sequences are LNHDA and SQIVND (reference sequence). This CDR3 contains 14 residues. The ends were cut back, 6 bases at V and 1 base at J, with 9 bases in the middle. The CDR3 sequence is CASSHRVTNEKLFF. CDR3 DNA: TGTGCCAGTAGCCACAGGGTAACTAATGAAAAACTGTTTTTT. Based on the CDR3 plus reference TRBV19 and TRBJ1-4, the full variable domain is DGGITQSPKYLFRKEGQNVTLSCEQNLNHDAMYWYRQDPGQGLRLIYYSQIVNDFQKGDIAEGYSVSREKKESFPLTVTSAQKNPTAFYLCASSHRVTNEKLFFGSGTQLSVL.

This clone was observed a handful of times. V is TRBV5-6 and J is TRBJ1-5; TRBD1 agrees at 8 bases. J gave up 0 bases and V 2 bases, and 10 bases lay outside the gene matches. Germline CDR1 and CDR2: SGHDT and YYEEEE. There are 18 residues in the CDR3. CDR3 bases: TGTGCCAGCAGCTTTACAGGGGGGGGCATCCATAGCAATCAGCCCCAGCATTTT. Encoded protein: CASSFTGGGIHSNQPQHF.

V gene TRBV25-1 combines with J gene TRBJ2-5, with 8 bases matching TRBD1. CDR1 and CDR2 from the germline V gene are MGHDK and SYGVNS. V shed 4 bases, J shed 5 bases, and the junction held 6 bases outside the gene matches. There are 14 residues in the CDR3. The CDR3: CASSVRQGLETQYF. CDR3 nucleotides: TGTGCCAGCAGTGTCCGACAGGGGTTGGAGACCCAGTACTTC.

This sequence joins TRBV9 and TRBJ1-3; D gene unclear. V was shortened by 3 bases and J by 0 bases, with 7 bases between the two germline ends. The CDR3 loop spans 14 amino acids. Germline V gene sequence: CDR1 SGDLS, CDR2 YYNGEE. The CDR3 coding sequence is TGTGCCAGCAGCGCGGGGAGCTCTGGAAACACCATATATTTT. Amino acid sequence: CASSAGSSGNTIYF. The full variable domain, rest sourced from reference TRBV9 and TRBJ1-3, is DSGVTQTPKHLITATGQRVTLRCSPRSGDLSVYWYQQSLDQGLQFLIQYYNGEERAKGNILERFSAQQFPDLHSELNLSSLELGDSALYFCASSAGSSGNTIYFGEGSWLTVV.

This chain uses TRBV15 with TRBJ1-3; a possible D gene is TRBD1 (5 bases). Germline lookup yields CDR1 LNHNV and CDR2 YYDKDF (reference sequence). The V end lost 4 bases, the J end lost 0 bases, and 10 bases lay between the germline ends. The CDR3 consists of 15 residues. In DNA, the CDR3 is TGTGCCACCAGCACCGGGACTGTCTCTGGAAACACCATATATTTT. Amino acid sequence: CATSTGTVSGNTIYF.

The chain couples TRBV7-9 to TRBJ2-1; 14 bases agree with TRBD2. The V gene's germline CDR1 is SEHNR and CDR2 FQNEAQ (reference sequence). Trimming cost V 5 bases and J 0 bases; bases outside gene matches: 9. The CDR3 is 19 amino acids. CDR3 nucleotides: TGTGCCAGCAGCCCGACTAGCGGGGGGGCCCCAGGCTCCTACAATGAGCAGTTCTTC. Translation: CASSPTSGGAPGSYNEQFF.

This clone has just a few counts. The rearrangement links TRBV30 to TRBJ1-4; the D is unclear. The germline V gene has CDR1 GTSNPN and CDR2 SVGIG (reference sequence). This CDR3 has 14 amino acids. Trimming shortened V by 0 bases and J by 5 bases, and 10 bases separated the two germline ends. CDR3 in amino acids: CAWSVGAGNEKLFF. The CDR3 coding sequence is TGTGCCTGGAGTGTAGGTGCGGGAAATGAAAAACTGTTTTTT.

This clone has only one observation. The chain combines TRBV5-4 with TRBJ2-7, with 9 bases lining up with TRBD1. This CDR3 has 14 residues. The V gene end was trimmed by 3 bases and the J gene end by 7 bases; junction bases not matched to a gene: 8. Germline lookup yields CDR1 SGHNT and CDR2 YYREEE (reference sequence). This chain's CDR3 is CASSSRDRAGEQYF. The CDR3 DNA follows: TGTGCCAGCAGCTCTCGGGACAGGGCGGGTGAGCAGTACTTC.

The chain joins TRBV21-1 to TRBJ2-2; the D call in the table, TRBD1, was not verified against the DNA. TRBV21-1 is a documented pseudogene. This CDR3 spans 13 amino acids. The DNA for the CDR3 is TGTGCCAGCAGCAAACAGAACACCGGGGAGCTGTTTTTT. Residues: CASSKQNTGELFF.